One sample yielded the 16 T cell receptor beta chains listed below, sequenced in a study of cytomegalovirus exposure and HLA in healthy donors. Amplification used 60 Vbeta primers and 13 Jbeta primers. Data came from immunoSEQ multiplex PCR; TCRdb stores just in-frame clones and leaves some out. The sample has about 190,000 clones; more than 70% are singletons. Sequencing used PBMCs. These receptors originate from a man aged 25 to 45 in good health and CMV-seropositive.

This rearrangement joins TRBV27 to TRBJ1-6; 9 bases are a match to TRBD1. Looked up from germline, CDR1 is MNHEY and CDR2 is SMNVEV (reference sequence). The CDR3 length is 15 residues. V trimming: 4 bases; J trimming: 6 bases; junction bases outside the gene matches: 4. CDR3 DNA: TGTGCCAGCAGTTCCCAGGACAGGGGTAATTCACCCCTCCACTTT. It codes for CASSSQDRGNSPLHF.

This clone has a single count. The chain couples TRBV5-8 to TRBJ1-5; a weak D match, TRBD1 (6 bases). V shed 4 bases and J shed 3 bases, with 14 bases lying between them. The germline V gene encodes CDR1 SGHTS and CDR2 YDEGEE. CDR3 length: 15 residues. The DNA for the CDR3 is TGTGCCAGCAGCCCCGGTCAGGGGCCCAATCAGCCCCAGCATTTT. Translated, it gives CASSPGQGPNQPQHF.

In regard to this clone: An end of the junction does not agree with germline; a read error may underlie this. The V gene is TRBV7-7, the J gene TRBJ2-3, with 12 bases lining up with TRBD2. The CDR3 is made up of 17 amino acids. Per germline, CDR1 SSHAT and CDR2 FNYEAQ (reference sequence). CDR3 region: CASRLAGVLSNTDTQYF. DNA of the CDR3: TGTGCTAGCAGACTAGCGGGAGTCCTCTCTAACACAGATACGCAGTATTTT.

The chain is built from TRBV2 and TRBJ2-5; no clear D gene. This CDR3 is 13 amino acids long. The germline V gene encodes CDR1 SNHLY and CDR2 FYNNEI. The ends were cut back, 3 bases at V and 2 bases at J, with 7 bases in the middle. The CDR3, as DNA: TGTGCCAGCAGTGATCCGGTTCAAGAGACCCAGTACTTC. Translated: CASSDPVQETQYF. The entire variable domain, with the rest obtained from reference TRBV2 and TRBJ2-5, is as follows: EPEVTQTPSHQVTQMGQEVILRCVPISNHLYFYWYRQILGQKVEFLVSFYNNEISEKSEIFDDQFSVERPDGSNFTLKIRSTKLEDSAMYFCASSDPVQETQYFGPGTRLLVL.

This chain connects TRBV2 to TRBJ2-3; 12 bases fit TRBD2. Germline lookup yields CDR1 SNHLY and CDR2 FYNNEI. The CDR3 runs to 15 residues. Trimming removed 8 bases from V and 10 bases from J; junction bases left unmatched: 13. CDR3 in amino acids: CASAGLAGNSGAQYF. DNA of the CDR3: TGTGCCAGCGCTGGACTAGCGGGAAACTCAGGGGCGCAGTATTTT.

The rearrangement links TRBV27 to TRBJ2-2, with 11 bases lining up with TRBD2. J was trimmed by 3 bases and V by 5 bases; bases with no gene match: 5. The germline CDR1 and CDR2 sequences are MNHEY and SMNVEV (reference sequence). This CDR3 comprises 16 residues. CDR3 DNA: TGTGCCAGCAGTCCAGGACTAGCGGGCTACACCGGGGAGCTGTTTTTT. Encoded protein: CASSPGLAGYTGELFF.

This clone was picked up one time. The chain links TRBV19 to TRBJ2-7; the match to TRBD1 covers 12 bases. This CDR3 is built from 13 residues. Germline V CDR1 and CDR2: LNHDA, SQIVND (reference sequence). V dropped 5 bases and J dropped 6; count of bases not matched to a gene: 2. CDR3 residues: CASSSGQGAEQYF. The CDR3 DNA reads TGTGCCAGTAGTTCGGGACAGGGGGCCGAGCAGTACTTC.

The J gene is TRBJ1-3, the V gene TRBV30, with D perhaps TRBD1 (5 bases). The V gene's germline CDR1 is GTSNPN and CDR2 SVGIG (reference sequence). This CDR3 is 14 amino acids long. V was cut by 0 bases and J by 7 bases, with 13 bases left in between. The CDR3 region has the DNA TGTGCCTGGAGTGTAACAGGTCTCGATAACACCATATATTTT. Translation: CAWSVTGLDNTIYF.

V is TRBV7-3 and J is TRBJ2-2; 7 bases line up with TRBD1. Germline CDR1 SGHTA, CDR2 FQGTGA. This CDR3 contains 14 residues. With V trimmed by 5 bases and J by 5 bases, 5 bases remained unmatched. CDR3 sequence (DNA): TGTGCCAGCAGCCGACAGGGTGGAACCGGGGAGCTGTTTTTT. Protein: CASSRQGGTGELFF.

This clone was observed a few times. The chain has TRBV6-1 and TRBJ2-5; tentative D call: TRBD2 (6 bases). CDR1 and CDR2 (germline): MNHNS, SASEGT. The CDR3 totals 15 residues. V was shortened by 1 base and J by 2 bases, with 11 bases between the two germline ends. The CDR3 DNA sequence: TGTGCCAGCAGTGAAGGGGGCGGGGTTCAAGAGACCCAGTACTTC. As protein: CASSEGGGVQETQYF.

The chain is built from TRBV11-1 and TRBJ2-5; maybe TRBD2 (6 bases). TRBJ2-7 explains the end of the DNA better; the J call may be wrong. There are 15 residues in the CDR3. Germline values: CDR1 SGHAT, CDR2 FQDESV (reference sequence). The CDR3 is CASSGRHGGTYEQYF. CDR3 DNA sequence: TGTGCCAGCAGCGGAAGACATGGCGGGACCTACGAGCAGTACTTC.

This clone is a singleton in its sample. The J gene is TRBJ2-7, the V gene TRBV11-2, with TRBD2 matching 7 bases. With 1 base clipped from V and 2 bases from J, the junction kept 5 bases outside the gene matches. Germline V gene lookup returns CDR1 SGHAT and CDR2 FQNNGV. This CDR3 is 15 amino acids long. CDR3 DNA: TGTGCCAGCAGCTTAGTCGCTAGCGGCCCCTACGAGCAGTACTTC. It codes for CASSLVASGPYEQYF.

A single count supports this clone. The CDR3 DNA is TGTGCTAGTGGTTCGGACAGGAAATACGAGCAGTACTTC. Translation gives CASGSDRKYEQYF. The rearrangement uses TRBV12-5 and TRBJ2-7, with 7 bases matching TRBD1. V dropped 4 bases and J dropped 4; count of bases not matched to a gene: 4. The CDR3 loop spans 13 amino acids. Germline V lookup: CDR1 LGHNT, CDR2 FRNRAP.

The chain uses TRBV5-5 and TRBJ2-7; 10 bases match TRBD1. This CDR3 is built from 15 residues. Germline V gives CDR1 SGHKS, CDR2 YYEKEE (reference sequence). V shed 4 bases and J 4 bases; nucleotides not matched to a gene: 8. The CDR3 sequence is CASSATGTGEYEQYF. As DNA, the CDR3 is TGTGCCAGCAGCGCCACCGGGACAGGGGAGTACGAGCAGTACTTC.

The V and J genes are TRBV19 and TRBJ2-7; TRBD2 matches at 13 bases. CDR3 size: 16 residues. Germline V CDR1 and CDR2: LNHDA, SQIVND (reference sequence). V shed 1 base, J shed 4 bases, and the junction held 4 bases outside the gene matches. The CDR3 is CASSIGLAGGLYEQYF. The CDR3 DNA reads TGTGCCAGTAGTATAGGACTAGCGGGAGGTCTATACGAGCAGTACTTC. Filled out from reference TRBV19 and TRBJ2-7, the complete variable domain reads DGGITQSPKYLFRKEGQNVTLSCEQNLNHDAMYWYRQDPGQGLRLIYYSQIVNDFQKGDIAEGYSVSREKKESFPLTVTSAQKNPTAFYLCASSIGLAGGLYEQYFGPGTRLTVT.

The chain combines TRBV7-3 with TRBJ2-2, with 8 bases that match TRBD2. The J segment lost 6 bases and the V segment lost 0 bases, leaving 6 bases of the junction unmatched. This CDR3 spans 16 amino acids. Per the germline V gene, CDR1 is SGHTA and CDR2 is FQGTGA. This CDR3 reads CASSLTGTSIAGELFF. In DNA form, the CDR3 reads TGTGCCAGCAGCTTAACGGGGACTAGTATAGCCGGGGAGCTGTTTTTT. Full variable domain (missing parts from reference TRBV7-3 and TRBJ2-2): GAGVSQTPSNKVTEKGKYVELRCDPISGHTALYWYRQSLGQGPEFLIYFQGTGAADDSGLPNDRFFAVRPEGSVSTLKIQRTERGDSAVYLCASSLTGTSIAGELFFGEGSRLTVL.